This T cell receptor beta chain is drawn from a study of T cell responses to AZD1222 COVID-19 vaccine. Profiling relied on immunoSEQ multiplex PCR, and the TCRdb table lists in-frame clones only, not all of them. The table lists 120,000 or so clones, under 95% of them singletons, with 5% to 6% in the top ten. Study-level points and caveats: Baseline seropositives among AZD1222 recipients totaled only five to seven. Following two doses of AZD1222, Spike-specific TCR breadth and depth rose. Repertoire samples came only from after the peak T cell response. Donors were mostly white British, more females; clonal diversity possibly underestimated.

As regards this clone: As yet, its antigen is unknown.

The sequencing used peripheral blood, collected on day 0 of AZD1222 vaccination. The sequence came from an adult in good health.

CDR3 region: CASSQRSVGNTGELFF. CDR3 nucleotides: TGTGCCAGCAGCCAACGTAGCGTGGGTAACACCGGGGAGCTGTTTTTT. This chain joins TRBV3-1 (or the pseudogene TRBV3-2) and TRBJ2-2; D perhaps matches TRBD2 (5 bases). The V gene lost 2 bases and the J gene lost 2 bases, with 12 bases spanning the gap. This CDR3 comprises 16 residues. Germline CDR1 is LGHDT and CDR2 is YNNKEL (reference sequence).